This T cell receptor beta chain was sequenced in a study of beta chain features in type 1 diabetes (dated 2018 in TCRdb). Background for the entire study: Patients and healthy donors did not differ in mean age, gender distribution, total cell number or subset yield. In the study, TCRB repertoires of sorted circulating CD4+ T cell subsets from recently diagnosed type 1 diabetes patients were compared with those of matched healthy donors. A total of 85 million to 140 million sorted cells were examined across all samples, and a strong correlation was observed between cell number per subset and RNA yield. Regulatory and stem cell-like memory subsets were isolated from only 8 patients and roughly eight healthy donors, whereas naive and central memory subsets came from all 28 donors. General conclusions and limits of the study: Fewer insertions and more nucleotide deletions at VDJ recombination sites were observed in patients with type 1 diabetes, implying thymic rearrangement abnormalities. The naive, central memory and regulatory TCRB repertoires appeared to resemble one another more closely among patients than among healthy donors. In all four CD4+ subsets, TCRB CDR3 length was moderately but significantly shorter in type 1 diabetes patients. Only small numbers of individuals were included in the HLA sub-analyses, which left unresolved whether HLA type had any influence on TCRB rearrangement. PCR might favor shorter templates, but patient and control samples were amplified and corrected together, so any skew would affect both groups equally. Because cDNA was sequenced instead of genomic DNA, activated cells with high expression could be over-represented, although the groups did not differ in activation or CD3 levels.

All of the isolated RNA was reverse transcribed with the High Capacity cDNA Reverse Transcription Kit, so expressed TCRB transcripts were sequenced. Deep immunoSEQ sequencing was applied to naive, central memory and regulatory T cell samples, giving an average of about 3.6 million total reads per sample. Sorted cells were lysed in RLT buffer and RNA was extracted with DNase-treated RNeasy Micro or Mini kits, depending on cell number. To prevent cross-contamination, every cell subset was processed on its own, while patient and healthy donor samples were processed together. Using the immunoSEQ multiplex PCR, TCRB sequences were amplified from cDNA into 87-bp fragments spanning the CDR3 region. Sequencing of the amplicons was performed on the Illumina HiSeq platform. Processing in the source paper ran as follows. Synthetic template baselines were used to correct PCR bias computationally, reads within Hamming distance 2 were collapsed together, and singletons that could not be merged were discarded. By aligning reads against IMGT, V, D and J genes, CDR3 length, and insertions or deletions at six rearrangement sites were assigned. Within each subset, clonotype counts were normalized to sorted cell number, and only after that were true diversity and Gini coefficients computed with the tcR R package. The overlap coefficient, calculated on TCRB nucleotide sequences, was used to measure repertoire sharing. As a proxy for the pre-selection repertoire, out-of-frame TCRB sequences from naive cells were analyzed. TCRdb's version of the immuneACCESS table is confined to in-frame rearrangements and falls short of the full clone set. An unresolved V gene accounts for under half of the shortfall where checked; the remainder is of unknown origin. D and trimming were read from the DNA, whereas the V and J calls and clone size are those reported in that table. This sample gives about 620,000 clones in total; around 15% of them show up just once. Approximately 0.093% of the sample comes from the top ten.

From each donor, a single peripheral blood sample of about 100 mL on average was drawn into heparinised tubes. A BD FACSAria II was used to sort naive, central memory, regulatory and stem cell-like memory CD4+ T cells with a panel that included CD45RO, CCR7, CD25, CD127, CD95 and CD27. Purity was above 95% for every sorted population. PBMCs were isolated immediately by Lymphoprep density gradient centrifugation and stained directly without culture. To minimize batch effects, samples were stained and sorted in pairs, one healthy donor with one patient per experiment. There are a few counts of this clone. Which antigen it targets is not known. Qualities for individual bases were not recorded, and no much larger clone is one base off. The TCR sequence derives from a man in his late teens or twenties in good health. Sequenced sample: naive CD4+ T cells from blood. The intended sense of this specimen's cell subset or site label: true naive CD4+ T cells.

The CDR3 region: CASSQYPGPSTDTQYF. The DNA is TGCGCCAGCAGCCAGTACCCGGGTCCTAGCACAGATACGCAGTATTTT. The chain employs TRBV4-3 and TRBJ2-3; there is no confident call for the D gene. V is shortened by 3 bases, J by 0 bases, and the region joining them spans 13 bases. From its cysteine to its phenylalanine, the CDR3 spans 16 amino acids. Solely the CDR3 DNA is kept, with 48 bases framed from the first base. CDR1 is given as LGHNA and CDR2 as YSLEER, both from the germline V gene.